This TCR beta chain was captured in a study of T cells in Graves' hyperthyroidism and ophthalmopathy. The CDR3 runs to 13 residues. Trimming shortened V by 0 bases and J by 7 bases, and 7 bases separated the two germline ends. Germline CDR1 reads SGHRS; CDR2 reads YFSETQ. With regard to this clonotype: Its specificity is not known.

Regarding the study as a whole: Most thyroid-expanded clonotypes above 0.001 were also found in blood.

From RNA transcripts, TCR beta CDR3 regions were amplified. TCR CDR3 underwent first-round RT-PCR with the HTBI primer set. Each CDR3 protein is one row after TCRdb ran MiXCR on the multiplex PCR reads. Among approximately 400,000 distinct CDR3 sequences listed, approximately 13% were seen once. Any patient presenting with uncontrolled infection, other autoimmune disease, pregnancy or lactation was left out. The V and J genes are TRBV5-1 and TRBJ1-4; D not resolved. This TCR derives from a man aged 30-40 years with Graves' hyperthyroidism that later progressed to Graves' ophthalmopathy. The sequenced material came from blood. The chain's CDR3 is CASSLDPREKLFF. The CDR3 DNA sequence: TGCGCCAGCAGCTTGGACCCTCGTGAAAAACTGTTTTTT.